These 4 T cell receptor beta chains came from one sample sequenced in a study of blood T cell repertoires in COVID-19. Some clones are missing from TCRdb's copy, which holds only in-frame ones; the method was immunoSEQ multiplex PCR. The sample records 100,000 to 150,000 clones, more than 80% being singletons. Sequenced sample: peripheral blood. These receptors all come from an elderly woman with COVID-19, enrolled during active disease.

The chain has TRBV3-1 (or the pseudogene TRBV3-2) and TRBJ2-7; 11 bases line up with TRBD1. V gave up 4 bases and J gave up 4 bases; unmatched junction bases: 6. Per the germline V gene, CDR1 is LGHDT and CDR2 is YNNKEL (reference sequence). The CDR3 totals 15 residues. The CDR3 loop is CASSRVRDRGYEQYF. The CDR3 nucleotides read TGTGCCAGCAGCCGCGTCCGGGACAGGGGGTACGAGCAGTACTTC.

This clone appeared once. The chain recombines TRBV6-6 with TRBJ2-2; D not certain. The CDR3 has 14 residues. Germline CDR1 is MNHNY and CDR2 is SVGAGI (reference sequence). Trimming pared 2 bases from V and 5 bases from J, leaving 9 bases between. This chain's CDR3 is CASSYSRGTGELFF. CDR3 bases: TGTGCCAGCAGTTACAGTCGCGGTACCGGGGAGCTGTTTTTT.

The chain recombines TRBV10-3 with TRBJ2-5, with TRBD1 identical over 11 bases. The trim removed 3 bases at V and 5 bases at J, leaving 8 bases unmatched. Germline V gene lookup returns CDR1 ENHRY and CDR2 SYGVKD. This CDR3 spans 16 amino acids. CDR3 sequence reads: CAISDPGQGAGETQYF. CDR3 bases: TGTGCCATCAGTGACCCTGGACAGGGGGCTGGGGAGACCCAGTACTTC.

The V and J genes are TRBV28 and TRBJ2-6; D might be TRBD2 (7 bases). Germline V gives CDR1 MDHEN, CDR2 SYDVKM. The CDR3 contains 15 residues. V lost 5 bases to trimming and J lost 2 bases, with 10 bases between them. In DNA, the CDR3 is TGTGCCAGCAGTGGCGGGGGCGCTGGGGCCAACGTCCTGACTTTC. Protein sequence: CASSGGGAGANVLTF.